The rows below give T cell receptor beta chains drawn from one sample of a study of Ad26.COV2.S vaccination and SARS-CoV-2 variants. TCRdb's copy holds only in-frame clones and misses some; the assay was immunoSEQ multiplex PCR. The sample records about 680,000 clones, 89% being singletons. Sequenced material: peripheral blood, taken in a trial of Ad26.COV2.S vaccine versus placebo. These receptors were collected from a person aged 18-60 years who received the Ad26.COV2.S COVID-19 vaccine or a placebo. Each CDR3 is given with its conserved first and last residue. D genes are given only for firm matches. A clone size is listed for some rows: how often the clone was seen (once, few, many), or a class if it is expanded.

j_call: TRBJ2-2
v_call: TRBV7-9
d_call: NA
clone_size: NA
cdr3_aa: CASSWLGVGELFF
cdr3_nt: TGTGCCAGCAGCTGGTTGGGGGTCGGGGAGCTGTTTTTT

j_call: TRBJ2-7
v_call: TRBV5-1
d_call: TRBD1
clone_size: NA
cdr3_aa: CASSLAGQGTSVYEQYF
cdr3_nt: TGCGCCAGCAGCCTCGCGGGACAGGGGACATCGGTATACGAGCAGTACTTC

j_call: TRBJ2-1
v_call: TRBV27
d_call: NA
clone_size: NA
cdr3_aa: CASRLAAANEQFF
cdr3_nt: TGTGCCAGCAGGTTAGCAGCGGCCAATGAGCAGTTCTTC

j_call: TRBJ2-2
v_call: TRBV7-9
d_call: NA
clone_size: once
cdr3_aa: CASSLSGDPGELFF
cdr3_nt: TGTGCCAGCAGCTTATCAGGGGATCCCGGGGAGCTGTTTTTT

j_call: TRBJ2-7
v_call: TRBV10-3
d_call: NA
clone_size: NA
cdr3_aa: CASTRGDSAYEQYF
cdr3_nt: TGTGCCAGCACCCGCGGGGATTCAGCCTACGAGCAGTACTTC

j_call: TRBJ2-4
v_call: TRBV5-8
d_call: TRBD1
clone_size: NA
cdr3_aa: CASSLSTGTGYEAKNIQYF
cdr3_nt: TGTGCCAGCAGCCTGTCCACCGGGACAGGCTATGAGGCCAAAAACATTCAGTACTTC

j_call: TRBJ2-7
v_call: TRBV7-9
d_call: NA
clone_size: once
cdr3_aa: CASSLRPGGPEEQYF
cdr3_nt: TGTGCCAGCAGCTTAAGGCCCGGGGGGCCTGAGGAGCAGTACTTC

j_call: TRBJ1-1
v_call: TRBV5-4
d_call: TRBD1
clone_size: NA
cdr3_aa: CASSLARDRGMNTEAFF
cdr3_nt: TGTGCCAGCAGCTTGGCCCGGGACAGGGGCATGAACACTGAAGCTTTCTTT

j_call: TRBJ1-6
v_call: TRBV6-5
d_call: NA
clone_size: NA
cdr3_aa: CASSYSMRMGSPLHF
cdr3_nt: TGTGCCAGCAGTTACTCAATGAGGATGGGTTCACCCCTCCACTTT

j_call: TRBJ2-5
v_call: TRBV19
d_call: NA
clone_size: NA
cdr3_aa: CASSPSGETQYF
cdr3_nt: TGTGCCAGTAGTCCTTCGGGAGAGACCCAGTACTTC

j_call: TRBJ1-3
v_call: TRBV5-4
d_call: TRBD1
clone_size: few
cdr3_aa: CASSSLYDRDSGNTIYF
cdr3_nt: TGTGCCAGCAGCTCCCTCTATGACAGGGACTCTGGAAACACCATATATTTT

j_call: TRBJ2-3
v_call: TRBV6-2/TRBV6-3
d_call: TRBD1
clone_size: NA
cdr3_aa: CASSLPGQGAADTQYF
cdr3_nt: TGTGCCAGCAGCTTACCCGGACAGGGGGCCGCAGATACGCAGTATTTT

j_call: TRBJ1-2
v_call: TRBV12-3/TRBV12-4
d_call: TRBD1
clone_size: NA
cdr3_aa: CASSAGTGYGYTF
cdr3_nt: TGTGCCAGCAGCGCCGGGACAGGGTATGGCTACACCTTC

j_call: TRBJ2-2
v_call: TRBV10-3
d_call: NA
clone_size: NA
cdr3_aa: CAIGTYPRATGELFF
cdr3_nt: TGTGCCATCGGGACATATCCCAGGGCCACCGGGGAGCTGTTTTTT

j_call: TRBJ2-6
v_call: TRBV4-2
d_call: TRBD1
clone_size: NA
cdr3_aa: CASSPDRGDSGANVLTF
cdr3_nt: TGTGCCAGCAGCCCAGACAGGGGAGACTCTGGGGCCAACGTCCTGACTTTC

j_call: TRBJ2-7
v_call: TRBV6-2/TRBV6-3
d_call: NA
clone_size: NA
cdr3_aa: CASSRFAGRTYEQYF
cdr3_nt: TGTGCCAGCAGTAGGTTTGCGGGGCGAACCTACGAGCAGTACTTC

j_call: TRBJ2-5
v_call: TRBV2
d_call: NA
clone_size: NA
cdr3_aa: CASSNRQETQYF
cdr3_nt: TGTGCCAGCAGTAACCGCCAAGAGACCCAGTACTTC

j_call: TRBJ2-6
v_call: TRBV6-2/TRBV6-3
d_call: NA
clone_size: few
cdr3_aa: CASSLGWGTGANVLTF
cdr3_nt: TGTGCCAGCAGTTTAGGTTGGGGGACTGGGGCCAACGTCCTGACTTTC

j_call: TRBJ2-1
v_call: TRBV12-5
d_call: TRBD1
clone_size: NA
cdr3_aa: CASGLGTGPYNEQFF
cdr3_nt: TGTGCTAGTGGTTTGGGGACAGGCCCTTACAATGAGCAGTTCTTC

j_call: TRBJ1-5
v_call: TRBV19
d_call: NA
clone_size: NA
cdr3_aa: CASSIGQDSVQPQHF
cdr3_nt: TGTGCCAGTAGTATTGGGCAGGACTCGGTTCAGCCCCAGCATTTT

j_call: TRBJ1-2
v_call: TRBV12-3/TRBV12-4
d_call: TRBD1
clone_size: NA
cdr3_aa: CASSLRQGYGYTF
cdr3_nt: TGTGCCAGCAGTTTACGACAGGGTTACGGCTACACCTTC

j_call: TRBJ2-4
v_call: TRBV27
d_call: NA
clone_size: NA
cdr3_aa: CASRASGTNIQYF
cdr3_nt: TGTGCCAGCAGAGCTTCCGGGACAAACATTCAGTACTTC

j_call: TRBJ1-3
v_call: TRBV7-8
d_call: NA
clone_size: NA
cdr3_aa: CASSLQQSSSGNTIYF
cdr3_nt: TGTGCCAGCAGCTTACAACAGTCGAGCTCTGGAAACACCATATATTTT

j_call: TRBJ2-5
v_call: TRBV18
d_call: NA
clone_size: NA
cdr3_aa: CASSPEGGEETQYF
cdr3_nt: TGTGCCAGCTCACCCGAGGGCGGGGAAGAGACCCAGTACTTC

j_call: TRBJ1-5
v_call: TRBV12-3/TRBV12-4
d_call: NA
clone_size: NA
cdr3_aa: CASSWTEDQPQHF
cdr3_nt: TGTGCCAGCAGCTGGACTGAGGATCAGCCCCAGCATTTT

j_call: TRBJ2-7
v_call: TRBV11-3
d_call: TRBD1
clone_size: NA
cdr3_aa: CASSLGLRQGYYEQYF
cdr3_nt: TGTGCCAGCAGCTTAGGTTTGAGACAGGGATACTACGAGCAGTACTTC

j_call: TRBJ1-2
v_call: TRBV19
d_call: TRBD1
clone_size: NA
cdr3_aa: CASSTGTVGYTF
cdr3_nt: TGTGCCAGTAGTACCGGGACAGTCGGCTACACCTTC

j_call: TRBJ2-2
v_call: TRBV6-5
d_call: NA
clone_size: NA
cdr3_aa: CASSYRTGELFF
cdr3_nt: TGTGCCAGCAGTTACAGGACCGGGGAGCTGTTTTTT

j_call: TRBJ2-5
v_call: TRBV6-5
d_call: NA
clone_size: NA
cdr3_aa: CASSYSGRPTLGTQYF
cdr3_nt: TGTGCCAGCAGTTACTCGGGGCGCCCCACGTTAGGGACCCAGTACTTC

j_call: TRBJ2-1
v_call: TRBV7-2
d_call: NA
clone_size: NA
cdr3_aa: CASSPRSSGALSSYNEQFF
cdr3_nt: TGTGCCAGCAGCCCCCGTAGTAGCGGCGCTTTGAGCTCCTACAATGAGCAGTTCTTC

j_call: TRBJ2-5
v_call: TRBV3-1/TRBV3-2
d_call: TRBD2
clone_size: NA
cdr3_aa: CASSLNSGTSGRETQYF
cdr3_nt: TGTGCCAGCAGTCTAAATTCGGGGACTAGCGGGAGAGAGACCCAGTACTTC

j_call: TRBJ1-1
v_call: TRBV10-3
d_call: NA
clone_size: NA
cdr3_aa: CAIRREGPREAFF
cdr3_nt: TGTGCCATCCGGCGGGAGGGGCCTCGTGAAGCTTTCTTT

j_call: TRBJ2-6
v_call: TRBV27
d_call: NA
clone_size: NA
cdr3_aa: CASTPGSSGANVLTF
cdr3_nt: TGTGCCAGCACGCCAGGGTCCTCTGGGGCCAACGTCCTGACTTTC

j_call: TRBJ2-6
v_call: TRBV27
d_call: NA
clone_size: NA
cdr3_aa: CASSYSGANVLTF
cdr3_nt: TGTGCCAGCAGTTACTCTGGGGCCAACGTCCTGACTTTC

j_call: TRBJ1-1
v_call: TRBV10-3
d_call: NA
clone_size: NA
cdr3_aa: CAIRQGTEAFF
cdr3_nt: TGTGCCATCAGACAGGGCACTGAAGCTTTCTTT

j_call: TRBJ2-2
v_call: TRBV18
d_call: NA
clone_size: NA
cdr3_aa: CASSPSQNTGELFF
cdr3_nt: TGTGCCAGCTCGCCCTCACAGAACACCGGGGAGCTGTTTTTT

j_call: TRBJ2-7
v_call: TRBV5-4
d_call: NA
clone_size: few
cdr3_aa: CASSARPSYEQYF
cdr3_nt: TGTGCCAGCAGCGCCCGTCCAAGCTACGAGCAGTACTTC

j_call: TRBJ2-1
v_call: TRBV12-3/TRBV12-4
d_call: NA
clone_size: NA
cdr3_aa: CASSMTVRGQFF
cdr3_nt: TGTGCCAGCAGTATGACAGTCCGTGGGCAGTTCTTC

j_call: TRBJ1-3
v_call: TRBV6-5
d_call: NA
clone_size: NA
cdr3_aa: CASSYSRYSGNTIYF
cdr3_nt: TGTGCCAGCAGTTACTCGAGGTACTCTGGAAACACCATATATTTT

j_call: TRBJ2-7
v_call: TRBV7-9
d_call: NA
clone_size: NA
cdr3_aa: CASSLREAYEQYF
cdr3_nt: TGTGCCAGCAGCTTGAGGGAGGCCTACGAGCAGTACTTC

j_call: TRBJ1-3
v_call: TRBV27
d_call: NA
clone_size: once
cdr3_aa: CASSLSGSGNTIYF
cdr3_nt: TGTGCCAGCAGTTTATCAGGGTCTGGAAACACCATATATTTT

j_call: TRBJ2-3
v_call: TRBV30
d_call: NA
clone_size: NA
cdr3_aa: CAVLVRDALRGQYF
cdr3_nt: TGTGCCGTCCTGGTGAGGGATGCCCTGAGGGGGCAGTATTTT

j_call: TRBJ2-7
v_call: TRBV30
d_call: NA
clone_size: NA
cdr3_aa: CAWSRQSYEQYF
cdr3_nt: TGTGCCTGGAGTCGACAGTCCTACGAGCAGTACTTC

j_call: TRBJ2-2
v_call: TRBV5-5
d_call: TRBD2
clone_size: NA
cdr3_aa: CASTSSTSGFYTGELFF
cdr3_nt: TGTGCCAGCACCTCTTCCACTAGCGGGTTTTACACCGGGGAGCTGTTTTTT

j_call: TRBJ1-6
v_call: TRBV5-4
d_call: TRBD1
clone_size: NA
cdr3_aa: CASSPGQGAYSPLHF
cdr3_nt: TGTGCCAGCAGCCCCGGACAGGGGGCCTATTCACCCCTCCACTTT

j_call: TRBJ1-5
v_call: TRBV6-6
d_call: NA
clone_size: NA
cdr3_aa: CASSQRLGNQPQHF
cdr3_nt: TGTGCCAGCAGTCAACGACTAGGGAATCAGCCCCAGCATTTT